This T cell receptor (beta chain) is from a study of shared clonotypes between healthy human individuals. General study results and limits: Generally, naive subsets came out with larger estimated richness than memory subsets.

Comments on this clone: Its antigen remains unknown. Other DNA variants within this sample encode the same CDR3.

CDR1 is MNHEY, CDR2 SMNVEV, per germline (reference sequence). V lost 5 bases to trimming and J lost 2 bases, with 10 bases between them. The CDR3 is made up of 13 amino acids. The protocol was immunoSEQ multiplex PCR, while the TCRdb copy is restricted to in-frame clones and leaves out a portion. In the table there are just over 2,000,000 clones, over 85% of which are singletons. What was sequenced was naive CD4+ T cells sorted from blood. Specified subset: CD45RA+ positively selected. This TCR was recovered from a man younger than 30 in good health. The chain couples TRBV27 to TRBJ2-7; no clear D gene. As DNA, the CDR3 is TGTGCCAGCAGTCGGACGGGCACCTACGAGCAGTACTTC. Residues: CASSRTGTYEQYF.